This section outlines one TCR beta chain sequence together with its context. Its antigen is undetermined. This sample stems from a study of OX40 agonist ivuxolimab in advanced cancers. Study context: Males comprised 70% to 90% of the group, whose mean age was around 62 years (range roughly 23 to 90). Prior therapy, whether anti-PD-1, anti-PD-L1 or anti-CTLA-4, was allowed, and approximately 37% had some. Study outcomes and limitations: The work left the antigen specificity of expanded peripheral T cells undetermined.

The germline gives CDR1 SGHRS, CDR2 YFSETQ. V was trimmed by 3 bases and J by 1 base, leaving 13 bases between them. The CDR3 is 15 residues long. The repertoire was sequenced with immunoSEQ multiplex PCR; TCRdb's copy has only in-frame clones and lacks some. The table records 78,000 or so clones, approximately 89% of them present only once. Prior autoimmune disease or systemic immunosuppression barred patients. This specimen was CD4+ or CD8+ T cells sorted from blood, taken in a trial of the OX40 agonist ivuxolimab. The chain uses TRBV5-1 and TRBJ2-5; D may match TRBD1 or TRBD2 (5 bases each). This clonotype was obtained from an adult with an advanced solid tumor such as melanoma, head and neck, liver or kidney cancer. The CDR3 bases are TGCGCCAGCAGCTCGCTCGGGGCCAGCCAAGAGACCCAGTACTTC. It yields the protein CASSSLGASQETQYF.